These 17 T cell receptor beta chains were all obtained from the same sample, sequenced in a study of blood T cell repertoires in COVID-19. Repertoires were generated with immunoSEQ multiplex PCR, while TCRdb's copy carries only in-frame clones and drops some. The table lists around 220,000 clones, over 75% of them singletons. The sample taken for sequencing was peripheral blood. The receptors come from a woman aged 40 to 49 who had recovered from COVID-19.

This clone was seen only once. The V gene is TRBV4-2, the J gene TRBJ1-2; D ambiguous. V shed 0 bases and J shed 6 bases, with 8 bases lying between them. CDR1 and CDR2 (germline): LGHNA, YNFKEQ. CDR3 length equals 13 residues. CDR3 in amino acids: CASSQDPGDGYTF. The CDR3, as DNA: TGTGCCAGCAGCCAAGATCCCGGGGATGGCTACACCTTC.

The CDR3 nucleotides are TGTGCCTGGACCATAGGACAGGGGTTGGGCAATGAGCAGTTCTTC. Its protein product is CAWTIGQGLGNEQFF. The chain is built from TRBV30 and TRBJ2-1, with 9 positions matching TRBD1. From germline, CDR1 is GTSNPN and CDR2 SVGIG (reference sequence). J gave up 6 bases and V 4 bases, and 10 bases lay outside the gene matches. The CDR3 spans 15 residues.

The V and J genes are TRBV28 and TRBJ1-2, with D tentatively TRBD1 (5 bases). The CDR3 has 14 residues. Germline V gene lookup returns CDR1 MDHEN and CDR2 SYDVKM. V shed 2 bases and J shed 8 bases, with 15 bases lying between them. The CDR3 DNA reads TGTGCCAGCAGTTTAGGCAGGGCTGTACGAGGCTACACCTTC. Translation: CASSLGRAVRGYTF.

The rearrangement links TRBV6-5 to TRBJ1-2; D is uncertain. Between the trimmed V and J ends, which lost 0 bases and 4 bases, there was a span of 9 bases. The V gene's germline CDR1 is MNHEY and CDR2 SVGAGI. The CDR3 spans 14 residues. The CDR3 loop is CASSYSQVSYGYTF. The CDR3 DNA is TGTGCCAGCAGTTACTCCCAGGTCTCCTATGGCTACACCTTC.

DNA of the CDR3: TGTGCCAGCAGCCCTAAGAGGACAGGGAGCACAGATACGCAGTATTTT. As protein: CASSPKRTGSTDTQYF. The rearrangement joins TRBV7-3 to TRBJ2-3; 8 nucleotides agree with TRBD1. Germline V CDR1 and CDR2: SGHTA, FQGTGA. This CDR3 is built from 16 residues. With V trimmed by 5 bases and J by 0 bases, 7 bases remained unmatched.

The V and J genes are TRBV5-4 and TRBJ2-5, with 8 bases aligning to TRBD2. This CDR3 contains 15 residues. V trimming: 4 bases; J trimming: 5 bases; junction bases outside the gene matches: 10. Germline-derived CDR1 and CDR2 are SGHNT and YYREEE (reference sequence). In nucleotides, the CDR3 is TGTGCCAGCAGCCACGACCGGGGGGGCCGGGAGACCCAGTACTTC. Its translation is CASSHDRGGRETQYF.

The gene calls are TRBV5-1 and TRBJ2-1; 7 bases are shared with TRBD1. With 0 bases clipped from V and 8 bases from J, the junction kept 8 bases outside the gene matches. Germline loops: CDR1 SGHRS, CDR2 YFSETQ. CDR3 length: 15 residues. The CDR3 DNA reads TGCGCCAGCAGCTTGGAGCGGCAGGGGGACGATGAGCAGTTCTTC. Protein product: CASSLERQGDDEQFF.

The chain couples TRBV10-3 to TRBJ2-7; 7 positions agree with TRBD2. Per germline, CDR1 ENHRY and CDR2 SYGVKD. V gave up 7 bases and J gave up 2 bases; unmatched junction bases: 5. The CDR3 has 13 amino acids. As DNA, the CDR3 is TGTGCCATCAAGGCTAGCGGCCCCTACGAGCAGTACTTC. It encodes CAIKASGPYEQYF.

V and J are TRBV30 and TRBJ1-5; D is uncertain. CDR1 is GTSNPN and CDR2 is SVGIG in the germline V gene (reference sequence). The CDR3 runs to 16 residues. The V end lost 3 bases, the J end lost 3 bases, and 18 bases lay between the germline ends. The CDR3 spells CAWSRRGDGYNQPQHF. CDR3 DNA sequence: TGTGCCTGGAGCCGACGCGGCGACGGCTACAATCAGCCCCAGCATTTT.

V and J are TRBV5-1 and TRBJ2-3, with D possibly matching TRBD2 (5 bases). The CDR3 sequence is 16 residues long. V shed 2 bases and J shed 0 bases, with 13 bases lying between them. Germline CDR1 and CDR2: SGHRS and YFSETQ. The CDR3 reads CASSLGGQPSTDTQYF. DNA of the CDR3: TGCGCCAGCAGCTTAGGCGGGCAGCCTAGCACAGATACGCAGTATTTT.

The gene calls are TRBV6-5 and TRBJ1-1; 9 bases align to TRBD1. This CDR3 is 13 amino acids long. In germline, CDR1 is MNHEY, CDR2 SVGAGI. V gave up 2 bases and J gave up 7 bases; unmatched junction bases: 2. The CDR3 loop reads CASSYRQGGEAFF. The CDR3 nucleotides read TGTGCCAGCAGTTACCGACAGGGGGGTGAAGCTTTCTTT.

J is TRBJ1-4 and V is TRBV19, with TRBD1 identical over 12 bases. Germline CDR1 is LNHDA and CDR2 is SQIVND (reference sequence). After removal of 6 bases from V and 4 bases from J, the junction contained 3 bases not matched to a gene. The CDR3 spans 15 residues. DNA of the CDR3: TGTGCCAGTAGGGGACAGGGGGCTTATAATGAAAAACTGTTTTTT. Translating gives CASRGQGAYNEKLFF. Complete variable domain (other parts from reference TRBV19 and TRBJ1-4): DGGITQSPKYLFRKEGQNVTLSCEQNLNHDAMYWYRQDPGQGLRLIYYSQIVNDFQKGDIAEGYSVSREKKESFPLTVTSAQKNPTAFYLCASRGQGAYNEKLFFGSGTQLSVL.

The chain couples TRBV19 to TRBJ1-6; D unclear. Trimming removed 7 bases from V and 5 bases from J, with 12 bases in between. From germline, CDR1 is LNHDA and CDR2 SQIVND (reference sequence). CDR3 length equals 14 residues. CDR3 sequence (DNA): TGTGCCAGTACCGACTTATATGATAATTCACCCCTCCACTTT. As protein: CASTDLYDNSPLHF.

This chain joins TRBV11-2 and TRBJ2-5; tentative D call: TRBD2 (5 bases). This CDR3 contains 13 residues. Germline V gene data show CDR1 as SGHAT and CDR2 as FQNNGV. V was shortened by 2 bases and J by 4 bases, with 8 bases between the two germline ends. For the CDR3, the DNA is TGTGCCAGCAGCTTACCGGGAAGAGAGACCCAGTACTTC. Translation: CASSLPGRETQYF.

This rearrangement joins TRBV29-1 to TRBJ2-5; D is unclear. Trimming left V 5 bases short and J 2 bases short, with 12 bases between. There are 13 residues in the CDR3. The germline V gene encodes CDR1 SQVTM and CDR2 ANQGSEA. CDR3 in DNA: TGCAGCGTTACAGTCACGCTACAAGAGACCCAGTACTTC. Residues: CSVTVTLQETQYF. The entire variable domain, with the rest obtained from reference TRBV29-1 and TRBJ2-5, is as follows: SAVISQKPSRDICQRGTSLTIQCQVDSQVTMMFWYRQQPGQSLTLIATANQGSEATYESGFVIDKFPISRPNLTFSTLTVSNMSPEDSSIYLCSVTVTLQETQYFGPGTRLLVL.

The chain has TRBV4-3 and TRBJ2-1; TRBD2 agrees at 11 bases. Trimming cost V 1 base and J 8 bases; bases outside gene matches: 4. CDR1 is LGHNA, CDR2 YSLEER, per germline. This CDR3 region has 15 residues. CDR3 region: CASSQGLAGGYEQFF. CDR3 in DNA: TGCGCCAGCAGCCAAGGGCTAGCGGGAGGCTATGAGCAGTTCTTC.

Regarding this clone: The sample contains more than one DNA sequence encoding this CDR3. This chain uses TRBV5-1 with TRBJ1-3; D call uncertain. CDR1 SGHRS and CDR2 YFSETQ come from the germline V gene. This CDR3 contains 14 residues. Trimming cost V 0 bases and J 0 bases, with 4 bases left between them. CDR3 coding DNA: TGCGCCAGCAGCTTGGACGGCTCTGGAAACACCATATATTTT. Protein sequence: CASSLDGSGNTIYF.